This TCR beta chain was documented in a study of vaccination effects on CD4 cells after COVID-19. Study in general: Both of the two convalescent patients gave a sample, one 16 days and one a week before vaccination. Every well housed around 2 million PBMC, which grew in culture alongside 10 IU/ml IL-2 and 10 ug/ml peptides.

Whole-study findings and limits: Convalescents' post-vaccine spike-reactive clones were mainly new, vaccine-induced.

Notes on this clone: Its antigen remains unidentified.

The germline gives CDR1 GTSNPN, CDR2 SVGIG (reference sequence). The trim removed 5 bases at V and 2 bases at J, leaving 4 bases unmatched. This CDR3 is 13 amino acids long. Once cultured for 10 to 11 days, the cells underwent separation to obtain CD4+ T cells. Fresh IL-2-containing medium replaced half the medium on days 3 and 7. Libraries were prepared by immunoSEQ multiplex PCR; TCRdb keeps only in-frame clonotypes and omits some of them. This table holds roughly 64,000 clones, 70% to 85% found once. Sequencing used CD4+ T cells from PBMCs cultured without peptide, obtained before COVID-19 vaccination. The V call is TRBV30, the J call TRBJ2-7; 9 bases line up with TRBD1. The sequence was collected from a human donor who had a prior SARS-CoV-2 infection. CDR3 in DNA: TGTGCCTGGGACAGGGGGAGTACCTACGAGCAGTACTTC. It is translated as CAWDRGSTYEQYF.